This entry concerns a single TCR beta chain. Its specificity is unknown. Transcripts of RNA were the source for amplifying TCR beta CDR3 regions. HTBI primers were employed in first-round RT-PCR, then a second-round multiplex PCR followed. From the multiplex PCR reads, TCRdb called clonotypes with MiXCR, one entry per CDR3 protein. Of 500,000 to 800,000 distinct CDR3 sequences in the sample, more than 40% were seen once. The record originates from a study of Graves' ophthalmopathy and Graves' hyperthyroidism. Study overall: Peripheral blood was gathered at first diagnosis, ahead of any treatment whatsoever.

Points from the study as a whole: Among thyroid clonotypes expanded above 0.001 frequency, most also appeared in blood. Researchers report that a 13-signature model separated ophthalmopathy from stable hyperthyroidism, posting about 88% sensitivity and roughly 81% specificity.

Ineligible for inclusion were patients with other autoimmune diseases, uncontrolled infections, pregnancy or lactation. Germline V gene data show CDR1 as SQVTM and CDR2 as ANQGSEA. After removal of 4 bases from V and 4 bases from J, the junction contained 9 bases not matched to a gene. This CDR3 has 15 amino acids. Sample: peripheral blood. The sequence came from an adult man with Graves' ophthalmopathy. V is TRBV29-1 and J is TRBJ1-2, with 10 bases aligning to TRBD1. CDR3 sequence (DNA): TGCAGCGTTGGAGGGACAGGGGCGCGGGGCTATGGCTACACCTTC. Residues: CSVGGTGARGYGYTF.